The clone carrying this T cell receptor beta chain showed up many times. What it binds is not known. This CDR3 has 12 residues. CDR1 and CDR2 (germline): SGHRS, YFSETQ. Trimming left V 3 bases short and J 4 bases short, with 6 bases between. This entry comes from a study of tumor-infiltrating lymphocytes in primary liver carcinoma. Findings and limits, study-wide: Representation across all five tumor regions was limited to only about 7.5-24% of top clones. Tumor specimens were characterized by a significantly higher top-250-clone fraction than blood (p = 0.039).

The approximately 17-32 mg bulk tissue piece was not sorted before simultaneous RNA and DNA extraction. With roughly 500 ng total RNA as template and a constant-region primer, TCR beta cDNA was made. Amplification in three nested multiplex PCR rounds with slightly modified ARM-PCR gave rise to TCR beta libraries. Forward primers for TRBV1-TRBV30 and a C-beta reverse primer served the first two PCR rounds, at about 10 cycles each. TCRdb itself ran the multiplex PCR reads through MiXCR, one entry per CDR3 protein. The table records some 94,000 distinct CDR3 sequences, over 55% of them present only once.

The receptor comes from a woman in her sixties with primary liver carcinoma and hepatitis B virus infection. Sequencing was performed on liver tumor tissue from sampling region 5. Subset specified: tumor region T5, tumor centre. This rearrangement joins TRBV5-1 to TRBJ2-3; D remains ambiguous. This CDR3 is CASSSWPDTQYF. Here the CDR3 DNA reads TGCGCCAGCAGCTCATGGCCAGATACGCAGTATTTT.